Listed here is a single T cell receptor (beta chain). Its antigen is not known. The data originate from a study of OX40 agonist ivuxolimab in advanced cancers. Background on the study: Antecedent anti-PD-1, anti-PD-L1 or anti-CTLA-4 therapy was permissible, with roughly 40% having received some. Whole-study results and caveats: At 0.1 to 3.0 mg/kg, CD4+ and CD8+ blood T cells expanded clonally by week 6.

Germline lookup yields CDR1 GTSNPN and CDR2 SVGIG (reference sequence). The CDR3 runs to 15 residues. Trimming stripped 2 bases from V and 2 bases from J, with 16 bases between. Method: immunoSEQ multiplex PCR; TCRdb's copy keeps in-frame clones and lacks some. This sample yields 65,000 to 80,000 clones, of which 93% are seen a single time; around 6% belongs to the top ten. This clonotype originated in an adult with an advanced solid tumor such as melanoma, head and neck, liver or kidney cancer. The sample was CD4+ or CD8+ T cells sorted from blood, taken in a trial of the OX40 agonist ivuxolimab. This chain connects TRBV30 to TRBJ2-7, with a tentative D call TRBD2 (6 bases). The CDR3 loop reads CAWSRSGGFTYEQYF. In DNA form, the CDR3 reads TGTGCCTGGAGTCGAAGCGGAGGGTTCACCTACGAGCAGTACTTC.